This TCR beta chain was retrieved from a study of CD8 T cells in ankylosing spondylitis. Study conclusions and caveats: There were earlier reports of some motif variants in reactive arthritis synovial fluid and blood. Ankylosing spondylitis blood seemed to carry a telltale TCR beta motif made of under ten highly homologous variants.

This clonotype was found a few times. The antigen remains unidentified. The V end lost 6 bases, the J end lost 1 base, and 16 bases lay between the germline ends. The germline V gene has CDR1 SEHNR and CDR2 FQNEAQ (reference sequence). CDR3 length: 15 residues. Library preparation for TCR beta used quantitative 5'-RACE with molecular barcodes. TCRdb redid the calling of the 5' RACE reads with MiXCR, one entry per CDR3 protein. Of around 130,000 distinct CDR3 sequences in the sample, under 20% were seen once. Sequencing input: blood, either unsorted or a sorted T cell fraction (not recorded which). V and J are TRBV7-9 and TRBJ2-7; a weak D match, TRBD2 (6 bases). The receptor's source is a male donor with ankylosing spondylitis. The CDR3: CASRPLASLSYEQYF. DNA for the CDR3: TGTGCCAGCAGACCCCTAGCGTCGTTGTCCTACGAGCAGTACTTC.